These 17 T cell receptor beta chains came from one sample sequenced in a study of control samples from healthy donors and cancer patients. TCRdb's copy holds only in-frame clones and misses some; the assay was immunoSEQ multiplex PCR. The data show 70,000 or so clones, around 82% seen once. The sequenced sample consisted of blood. The origin of the receptors is a man aged 50-60 years in good health.

This clone came up once. The CDR3 loop reads CASSLGLLQGAQPQHF. The CDR3 DNA sequence: TGTGCCAGCAGCTTAGGTCTCCTACAGGGGGCTCAGCCCCAGCATTTT. This sequence joins TRBV11-2 and TRBJ1-5; 9 nucleotides match TRBD1. V lost 1 base to trimming and J lost 6 bases; unmatched junction nucleotides: 7. This CDR3 is built from 16 residues. Germline V gene data show CDR1 as SGHAT and CDR2 as FQNNGV.

This chain uses TRBV13 with TRBJ1-2, with D unresolved. This CDR3 spans 15 amino acids. The V end lost 2 bases, the J end lost 6 bases, and 16 bases lay between the germline ends. Germline V gene sequence: CDR1 PRHDT, CDR2 FYEKMQ (reference sequence). CDR3 nucleotide sequence: TGTGCCAGCAGCTTATCAGAACTAGGTAGCCATGGCTACACCTTC. This sequence encodes CASSLSELGSHGYTF.

The CDR3: CASTGSSYEQYF. Written as DNA, the CDR3 is TGTGCCAGTACTGGGAGCTCCTACGAGCAGTACTTC. This chain joins TRBV19 and TRBJ2-7; maybe TRBD2 (5 bases). The V gene's germline CDR1 is LNHDA and CDR2 SQIVND (reference sequence). V shed 7 bases and J shed 0 bases, with 7 bases lying between them. The CDR3 is made up of 12 amino acids.

The chain joins TRBV19 to TRBJ1-5; 11 bases agree with TRBD1. Germline V CDR1 and CDR2: LNHDA, SQIVND (reference sequence). This CDR3 has 17 amino acids. Losses at the gene ends were 5 bases for V and 1 base for J; bases not matched to a gene: 7. DNA for the CDR3: TGTGCCAGTAGTGCCCGGGACAGGGGGTTAAGCAATCAGCCCCAGCATTTT. The encoded protein is CASSARDRGLSNQPQHF.

The chain uses TRBV6-5 and TRBJ2-3; D not resolved. V lost 7 bases and J lost 4, with 9 bases in between. The CDR3 extends over 12 amino acids. From germline, CDR1 is MNHEY and CDR2 SVGAGI. CDR3 bases: TGTGCCAGCACTGTGACTTCAGATACGCAGTATTTT. This encodes CASTVTSDTQYF.

V is TRBV7-9 and J is TRBJ2-7; D not certain. The ends were cut back, 1 base at V and 5 bases at J, with 9 bases in the middle. CDR3 length equals 13 residues. CDR1 is SEHNR, CDR2 FQNEAQ, per germline (reference sequence). The CDR3 DNA reads as TGTGCCAGCAGCTTAGATTTAAGCCACGAGCAGTACTTC. It specifies CASSLDLSHEQYF.

The chain carries TRBV6-5 and TRBJ1-1, with D perhaps matching TRBD1 (5 bases). There are 16 residues in the CDR3. The germline gives CDR1 MNHEY, CDR2 SVGAGI. Deletions cut 2 bases from V and 0 bases from J, with 13 bases between. Written as DNA, the CDR3 is TGTGCCAGCAGTTACGGGGGGGGATGGGTGAACACTGAAGCTTTCTTT. Residues: CASSYGGGWVNTEAFF.

J is TRBJ2-7 and V is TRBV7-2; no definite D call. This CDR3 comprises 14 residues. Germline lookup yields CDR1 SGHTA and CDR2 FQGNSA. The V and J ends lost 5 bases and 0 bases respectively, with 11 bases between them. The CDR3 region is CASSTGYNSYEQYF. The CDR3 DNA reads TGTGCCAGCAGCACGGGTTATAACTCCTACGAGCAGTACTTC. Using reference TRBV7-2 and TRBJ2-7 for the parts outside the CDR3, the full variable domain is GAGVSQSPSNKVTEKGKDVELRCDPISGHTALYWYRQSLGQGLEFLIYFQGNSAPDKSGLPSDRFSAERTGGSVSTLTIQRTQQEDSAVYLCASSTGYNSYEQYFGPGTRLTVT.

This chain connects TRBV19 to TRBJ1-1; 10 nucleotides line up with TRBD1. CDR1 and CDR2 from the germline V gene are LNHDA and SQIVND (reference sequence). This CDR3 has 15 amino acids. V was pared by 7 bases and J by 11 bases, with 16 bases of the junction left unmatched. Here the CDR3 reads CASTLGGTGAKKAFF. CDR3 coding DNA: TGTGCCAGTACCCTAGGGGGGACAGGGGCGAAGAAGGCTTTCTTT.

The V gene is TRBV24-1, the J gene TRBJ2-2, with 10 bases fitting TRBD1. CDR1 and CDR2 (germline): KGHDR, SFDVKD. The CDR3 is made up of 16 amino acids. V dropped 5 bases and J dropped 2; count of bases not matched to a gene: 4. Here the CDR3 reads CATSVDRGLNTGELFF. The CDR3 nucleotides are TGTGCCACCAGTGTCGACAGGGGGCTCAACACCGGGGAGCTGTTTTTT.

The chain couples TRBV19 to TRBJ2-5; no reliable D call. The germline V and J ends were trimmed by 4 bases and 2 bases, with 2 bases remaining between them. CDR1 is LNHDA and CDR2 is SQIVND in the germline V gene (reference sequence). The CDR3 loop spans 11 amino acids. The CDR3 sequence: CASSTQETQYF. CDR3 in DNA: TGTGCCAGTAGTACACAAGAGACCCAGTACTTC.

Written as DNA, the CDR3 is TGCGCCAGCAGCCAAGAGAAGGACGGGTACGAGCAGTACTTC. Its protein product is CASSQEKDGYEQYF. V gene TRBV4-3 combines with J gene TRBJ2-7; D remains unclear. This CDR3 is 14 amino acids long. Trimming removed 0 bases from V and 4 bases from J, with 10 bases in between. The V gene's germline CDR1 is LGHNA and CDR2 YSLEER.

This chain joins TRBV30 and TRBJ2-6; D remains unclear. The CDR3 totals 12 residues. Per the germline V gene, CDR1 is GTSNPN and CDR2 is SVGIG (reference sequence). V was pared by 2 bases and J by 2 bases, with 1 base between. For the CDR3, the DNA is TGTGCCTGGAGTACTGGGGCCAACGTCCTGACTTTC. Its protein product is CAWSTGANVLTF.

This clone was counted once. The chain links TRBV10-2 to TRBJ2-3, with D tentatively TRBD2 (6 bases). V lost 6 bases and J lost 3, with 10 bases in between. The CDR3 runs to 13 residues. Germline-derived CDR1 and CDR2 are WSHSY and SAAADI. CDR3 sequence reads: CASRDLATDTQYF. For the CDR3, the DNA is TGCGCCAGCAGGGACCTAGCGACAGATACGCAGTATTTT.

The chain recombines TRBV14 with TRBJ2-2; D unresolved. CDR1 and CDR2 (germline): SGHDN, FVKESK. This CDR3 contains 17 residues. V was trimmed by 4 bases and J by 1 base, leaving 16 bases between them. CDR3 amino acids: CASSLLPSSLNTGELFF. As DNA, the CDR3 is TGTGCCAGCAGCCTCCTCCCTTCGAGCCTGAACACCGGGGAGCTGTTTTTT.

CDR3 loop: CASSSGLRKGDEKLFF. The CDR3 DNA reads as TGTGCCAGCAGCTCGGGGCTTCGGAAGGGCGATGAAAAACTGTTTTTT. The chain has TRBV5-4 and TRBJ1-4; tentative D call: TRBD1 (5 bases). Germline CDR1 reads SGHNT; CDR2 reads YYREEE (reference sequence). This CDR3 is built from 16 residues. Trimming stripped 3 bases from V and 6 bases from J, with 18 bases between.

V and J are TRBV5-1 and TRBJ2-4; D is perhaps TRBD1 (6 bases). Trimming cost V 4 bases and J 0 bases, with 29 bases left between them. This CDR3 region has 21 residues. Germline loops: CDR1 SGHRS, CDR2 YFSETQ. The chain's CDR3 is CASSVGGPGHGGSIAKNIQYF. DNA of the CDR3: TGCGCCAGCAGCGTGGGTGGCCCGGGACACGGTGGATCTATAGCCAAAAACATTCAGTACTTC.